This entry features one T cell receptor (beta chain) sequence. Its antigen is unknown. This sample was taken from a study of T cell responses to AZD1222 COVID-19 vaccine. Points from the study as a whole: Donor demographics were predominantly white British with a female majority; clonal diversity may be underestimated. The CD4 TCRs associated with vaccination extended across spike and predominated at 160-218 and 743-854. Targeting of unmutated variant regions was reportedly seen in nearly half of spike-specific TCRs.

V lost 4 bases, J lost 1 base, and 13 bases lay in between. This CDR3 is 16 amino acids long. Looked up from germline, CDR1 is MNHEY and CDR2 is SVGAGI. Profiling relied on immunoSEQ multiplex PCR, and the TCRdb table lists in-frame clones only, not all of them. Of about 130,000 clones in the sample, roughly 89% were seen once. This sequence was found in an adult in good health. The starting material was peripheral blood, obtained on day 0 of AZD1222 vaccination. The rearrangement joins TRBV6-5 to TRBJ2-2, with TRBD1 as a possible D gene (6 bases). DNA for the CDR3: TGTGCCAGCAGTTTTTATTTAGGGGGGAACACCGGGGAGCTGTTTTTT. It encodes CASSFYLGGNTGELFF.